A single sample gave rise to the 5 T cell receptor beta chains below, sequenced in a study of blood T cell repertoires in COVID-19. The method was immunoSEQ multiplex PCR; TCRdb's version includes in-frame clones alone and lacks a portion of them. The sample consists of roughly 140,000 clones, 80% of them appearing once. The material sequenced was peripheral blood. The source is a man aged 65 to 79 who had recovered from COVID-19.

This clone has only one observation. The chain is built from TRBV30 and TRBJ2-4; 10 positions match TRBD2. Germline values: CDR1 GTSNPN, CDR2 SVGIG (reference sequence). The J segment lost 11 bases and the V segment lost 3 bases, leaving 7 bases of the junction unmatched. CDR3 size: 13 residues. The CDR3 nucleotides are TGTGCCTGGAGCGCCTCCGGGACTAGCGTTCAGTACTTC. This codes for CAWSASGTSVQYF.

This clone has only one observation. The V and J genes are TRBV5-8 and TRBJ2-7; D is unresolved. V lost 5 bases, J lost 6 bases, and 9 bases lay in between. Germline CDR1 reads SGHTS; CDR2 reads YDEGEE. The CDR3 length is 11 residues. The CDR3 here is CASRLIGEQYF. CDR3 DNA sequence: TGTGCCAGCAGGCTAATCGGCGAGCAGTACTTC.

This CDR3 reads CSVDGTGEETQYF. For the CDR3, the DNA is TGCAGCGTTGATGGGACAGGGGAAGAGACCCAGTACTTC. This chain uses TRBV29-1 with TRBJ2-5, with 10 bases lining up with TRBD1. The CDR3 is 13 residues long. Losses at the gene ends were 3 bases for V and 3 bases for J; bases not matched to a gene: 1. Germline loops: CDR1 SQVTM, CDR2 ANQGSEA.

This clone has just a few counts. V gene TRBV18 combines with J gene TRBJ2-1; no definite D call. In germline, CDR1 is KGHSH, CDR2 LQKENI. V gave up 2 bases and J gave up 5 bases, with 10 bases separating them. CDR3 length: 14 residues. CDR3 DNA: TGTGCCAGCTCACCAACAACAGAAAACAATGAGCAGTTCTTC. It is translated as CASSPTTENNEQFF.

The V and J genes are TRBV3-1 (or the pseudogene TRBV3-2) and TRBJ1-2; 7 bases align to TRBD1. The ends lost 1 base at V and 7 bases at J; junction bases unmatched: 6. There are 14 residues in the CDR3. CDR1 is LGHDT, CDR2 YNNKEL, per germline (reference sequence). The CDR3 DNA sequence: TGTGCCAGCAGCCAAGTAGGGGGCGAGGGTGGCTACACCTTC. It specifies CASSQVGGEGGYTF.